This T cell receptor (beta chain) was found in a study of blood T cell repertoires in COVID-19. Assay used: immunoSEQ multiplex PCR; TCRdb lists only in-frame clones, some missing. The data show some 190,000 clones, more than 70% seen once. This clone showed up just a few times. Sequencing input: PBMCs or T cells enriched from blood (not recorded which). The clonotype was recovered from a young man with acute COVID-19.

The CDR3 DNA is TGTGCCAGCACCCCACATACCAACTATGGCTACACCTTC. It translates to CASTPHTNYGYTF. The chain links TRBV21-1 to TRBJ1-2; TRBD1 is the table's D call, not checked against the DNA. TRBV21-1 is given as a pseudogene. CDR3 length: 13 amino acids.